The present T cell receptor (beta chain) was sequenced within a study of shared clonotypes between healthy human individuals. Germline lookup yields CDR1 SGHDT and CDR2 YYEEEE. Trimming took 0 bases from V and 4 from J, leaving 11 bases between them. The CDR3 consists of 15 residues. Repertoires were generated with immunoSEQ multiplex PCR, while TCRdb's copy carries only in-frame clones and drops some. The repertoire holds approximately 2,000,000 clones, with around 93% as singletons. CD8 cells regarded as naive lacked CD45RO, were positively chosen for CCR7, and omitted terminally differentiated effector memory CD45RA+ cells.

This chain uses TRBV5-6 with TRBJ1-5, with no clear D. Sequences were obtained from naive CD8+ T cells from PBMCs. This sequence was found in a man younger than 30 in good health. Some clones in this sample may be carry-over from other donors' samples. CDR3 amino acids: CASSLGNDWNQPQHF. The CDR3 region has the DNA TGTGCCAGCAGCTTGGGGAATGACTGGAATCAGCCCCAGCATTTT.